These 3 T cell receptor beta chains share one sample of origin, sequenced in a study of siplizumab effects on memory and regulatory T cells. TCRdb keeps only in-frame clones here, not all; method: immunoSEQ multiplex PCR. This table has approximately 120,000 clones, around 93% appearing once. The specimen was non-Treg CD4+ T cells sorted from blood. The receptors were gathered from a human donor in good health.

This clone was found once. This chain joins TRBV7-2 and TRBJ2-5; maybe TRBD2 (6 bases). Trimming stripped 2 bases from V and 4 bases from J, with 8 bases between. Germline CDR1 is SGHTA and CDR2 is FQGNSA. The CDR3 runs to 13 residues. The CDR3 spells CASSLWGVETQYF. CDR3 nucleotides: TGTGCCAGCAGCTTATGGGGGGTAGAGACCCAGTACTTC.

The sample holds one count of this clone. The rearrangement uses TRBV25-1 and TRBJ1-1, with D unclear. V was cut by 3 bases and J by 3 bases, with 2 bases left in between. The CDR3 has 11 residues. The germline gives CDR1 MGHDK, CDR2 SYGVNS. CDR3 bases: TGTGCCAGCAGTGACTACACTGAAGCTTTCTTT. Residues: CASSDYTEAFF.

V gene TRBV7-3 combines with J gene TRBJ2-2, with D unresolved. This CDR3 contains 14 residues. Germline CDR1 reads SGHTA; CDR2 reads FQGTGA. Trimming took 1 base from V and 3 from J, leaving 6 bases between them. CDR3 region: CASSLMRHTGELFF. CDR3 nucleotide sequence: TGTGCCAGCAGCTTAATGCGTCACACCGGGGAGCTGTTTTTT.